The 26 T cell receptor beta chains below were found in one sample sequenced in a study of blood T cell repertoires in COVID-19. Assay used: immunoSEQ multiplex PCR; TCRdb lists only in-frame clones, some missing. The sample holds 80,000 or so clones; about 85% are singletons and the top ten take about 8.2%. Material for sequencing was peripheral blood. The receptor set was obtained from a human donor in a cohort sampled during active COVID-19.

This rearrangement joins TRBV7-3 to TRBJ2-1, with TRBD1 as a possible D gene (5 bases). With 5 bases removed from V and 6 bases from J, the gap between germline ends came to 11 bases. Germline V gene data show CDR1 as SGHTA and CDR2 as FQGTGA. CDR3 size: 13 residues. In DNA, the CDR3 is TGTGCCAGCAGCCCTTACCAGGGCAATGAGCAGTTCTTC. This translates into CASSPYQGNEQFF.

A single count supports this clone. One end of the junction is discordant with germline, which a read error may explain. V usage is TRBV29-1 and J usage is TRBJ1-2; 7 nucleotides agree with TRBD1. CDR3 length: 10 residues. Germline CDR1 SQVTM, CDR2 ANQGSEA. CDR3: CSAEGGTASF. The CDR3 DNA reads TGCAGCGCGGAAGGCGGGACAGCCTCGTTC. Full variable domain (outside the CDR3, taken from reference TRBV29-1 and TRBJ1-2): SAVISQKPSRDICQRGTSLTIQCQVDSQVTMMFWYRQQPGQSLTLIATANQGSEATYESGFVIDKFPISRPNLTFSTLTVSNMSPEDSSIYLCSAEGGTASFGSGTRLTVV.

The V gene is TRBV19, the J gene TRBJ2-7, with D possibly matching TRBD1 (6 bases). Between the trimmed V and J ends, which lost 2 bases and 3 bases, there was a span of 8 bases. This CDR3 is built from 13 residues. Germline V lookup: CDR1 LNHDA, CDR2 SQIVND (reference sequence). Here the CDR3 reads CASSIKGGYEQYF. In nucleotides, the CDR3 is TGTGCCAGTAGTATAAAAGGGGGCTACGAGCAGTACTTC.

The chain recombines TRBV5-6 with TRBJ1-2, with unresolved D. The V and J ends lost 0 bases and 3 bases respectively, with 9 bases between them. Germline V gene sequence: CDR1 SGHDT, CDR2 YYEEEE. The CDR3 has 14 residues. CDR3 in DNA: TGTGCCAGCAGCTTGGGGCAGGCGCACTATGGCTACACCTTC. Its translation is CASSLGQAHYGYTF.

This chain connects TRBV27 to TRBJ2-1; TRBD2 might be the D (6 bases). V lost 2 bases to trimming and J lost 0 bases, with 17 bases between them. CDR1 and CDR2 from the germline V gene are MNHEY and SMNVEV (reference sequence). This CDR3 has 18 residues. Written as DNA, the CDR3 is TGTGCCAGCAGTTTAAGGTCCCTTGAGACTAGCTCCTACAATGAGCAGTTCTTC. This translates into CASSLRSLETSSYNEQFF.

The rearrangement uses TRBV5-1 and TRBJ2-7, with 7 nucleotides matching TRBD1. Unmatched junction bases numbered 5, after V lost 2 bases and J lost 12 bases. CDR1 is SGHRS, CDR2 YFSETQ, per germline. This CDR3 has 11 amino acids. The CDR3 reads CASSLSGTVYF. The CDR3 bases are TGCGCCAGCAGCTTATCCGGGACAGTGTACTTC.

The gene calls are TRBV28 and TRBJ1-6; 7 bases agree with TRBD1. The V segment lost 4 bases and the J segment 14 bases; nucleotides outside the gene matches: 11. The length of the CDR3 is 14 residues. Germline V gene sequence: CDR1 MDHEN, CDR2 SYDVKM. In DNA, the CDR3 is TGTGCCAGCAGTTCCGGACAAAAGGGGGCCTCCCTCCACTTT. Protein: CASSSGQKGASLHF. Complete variable domain (other parts from reference TRBV28 and TRBJ1-6): DVKVTQSSRYLVKRTGEKVFLECVQDMDHENMFWYRQDPGLGLRLIYFSYDVKMKEKGDIPEGYSVSREKKERFSLILESASTNQTSMYLCASSSGQKGASLHFGNGTRLTVT.

The V call is TRBV7-8, the J call TRBJ2-1, with 7 positions matching TRBD2. This CDR3 comprises 15 residues. With 1 base clipped from V and 2 bases from J, the junction kept 2 bases outside the gene matches. Germline lookup yields CDR1 SGHVS and CDR2 FQNEAQ. The CDR3 sequence is CASSLVGGPYNEQFF. The CDR3 DNA sequence: TGTGCCAGCAGCTTAGTGGGAGGGCCCTACAATGAGCAGTTCTTC.

The chain links TRBV5-5 to TRBJ2-5; D is ambiguous. V gave up 4 bases and J gave up 0 bases, with 10 bases separating them. The CDR3 length is 14 residues. Germline loops: CDR1 SGHKS, CDR2 YYEKEE (reference sequence). CDR3 region: CASSAHSYQETQYF. CDR3 nucleotide sequence: TGTGCCAGCAGCGCCCACTCGTACCAAGAGACCCAGTACTTC. The full variable domain, completed using reference TRBV5-5 and TRBJ2-5, is DAGVTQSPTHLIKTRGQQVTLRCSPISGHKSVSWYQQVLGQGPQFIFQYYEKEERGRGNFPDRFSARQFPNYSSELNVNALLLGDSALYLCASSAHSYQETQYFGPGTRLLVL.

The chain employs TRBV5-1 and TRBJ2-1; 11 bases are a match to TRBD2. Per germline, CDR1 SGHRS and CDR2 YFSETQ. The CDR3 consists of 15 residues. Losses at the gene ends were 4 bases for V and 16 bases for J; bases not matched to a gene: 16. This chain's CDR3 is CASSPRVAGGHFHFF. Written as DNA, the CDR3 is TGCGCCAGCAGCCCTCGGGTAGCGGGGGGGCATTTTCATTTCTTC.

The genes are TRBV29-1 and TRBJ2-6; a possible D gene is TRBD1 (6 bases). Per the germline V gene, CDR1 is SQVTM and CDR2 is ANQGSEA. This CDR3 is built from 13 residues. The germline V and J ends were trimmed by 7 bases and 2 bases, with 9 bases remaining between them. CDR3 in amino acids: CSAAGAGANVLTF. For the CDR3, the DNA is TGCAGCGCAGCAGGGGCTGGGGCCAACGTCCTGACTTTC.

This clone has a handful of counts. The V call is TRBV6-6, the J call TRBJ1-2; 7 nucleotides match TRBD1. From germline, CDR1 is MNHNY and CDR2 SVGAGI (reference sequence). After removal of 6 bases from V and 5 bases from J, the junction contained 3 bases not matched to a gene. The CDR3 length is 12 residues. CDR3 DNA: TGTGCCAGCAGCGGGACAGTTTATGGCTACACCTTC. This encodes CASSGTVYGYTF.

The chain combines TRBV28 with TRBJ2-3; 7 bases agree with TRBD2. This CDR3 contains 16 residues. The ends lost 4 bases at V and 2 bases at J; junction bases unmatched: 9. In germline, CDR1 is MDHEN, CDR2 SYDVKM. CDR3 in amino acids: CASSSTWDYYTDTQYF. Written as DNA, the CDR3 is TGTGCCAGCAGTTCTACCTGGGACTATTACACAGATACGCAGTATTTT.

The chain employs TRBV6-5 and TRBJ1-1, with D unclear. Trimming took off 5 bases at V and 0 bases at J, with 10 bases between the two ends. Germline V lookup: CDR1 MNHEY, CDR2 SVGAGI. The CDR3 contains 14 residues. CDR3 DNA: TGTGCCAGCAGTACGCCTCCTATGAACACTGAAGCTTTCTTT. The encoded protein is CASSTPPMNTEAFF.

The chain employs TRBV14 and TRBJ1-4, with a weak D call TRBD1 (5 bases). CDR1 SGHDN and CDR2 FVKESK come from the germline V gene. The V gene lost 2 bases and the J gene lost 3 bases, with 10 bases spanning the gap. The CDR3 covers 15 residues. The CDR3 sequence: CASSQLVGPNEKLFF. Here the CDR3 DNA reads TGTGCCAGCAGCCAACTAGTGGGGCCTAATGAAAAACTGTTTTTT.

This clone was observed a single time. One end of the junction fails to match germline, which may point to a read error. The genes are TRBV19 and TRBJ2-2; TRBD2 matches 9 bases. There are 16 residues in the CDR3. Per germline, CDR1 LNHDA and CDR2 SQIVND (reference sequence). DNA for the CDR3: TGTGCCAGTAGCATAGTAGCGGGGGAGAACACCGGGGAGCTGTTTTTT. It yields the protein CASSIVAGENTGELFF.

V usage is TRBV11-3 and J usage is TRBJ2-1; TRBD2 matches at 13 bases. The germline V gene has CDR1 SGHNT and CDR2 YENEEA. J gave up 7 bases and V 5 bases, and 2 bases lay outside the gene matches. This CDR3 has 14 residues. As DNA, the CDR3 is TGTGCCAGCAGCCGGACTAGCGGGAGTAATGAGCAGTTCTTC. It translates to CASSRTSGSNEQFF.

This clone has only one observation. The CDR3 here is CASRHGQGSYQETQYF. CDR3 coding DNA: TGTGCCAGCAGACATGGACAGGGCTCATACCAAGAGACCCAGTACTTC. The chain employs TRBV5-6 and TRBJ2-5; TRBD1 agrees at 8 bases. J was trimmed by 0 bases and V by 5 bases; bases with no gene match: 9. Germline assignment: CDR1 SGHDT and CDR2 YYEEEE. The CDR3 spans 16 residues. Looking up the rest from reference TRBV5-6 and TRBJ2-5 gives the full variable domain: DAGVTQSPTHLIKTRGQQVTLRCSPKSGHDTVSWYQQALGQGPQFIFQYYEEEERQRGNFPDRFSGHQFPNYSSELNVNALLLGDSALYLCASRHGQGSYQETQYFGPGTRLLVL.

The chain carries TRBV5-1 and TRBJ2-1; TRBD1 matches at 9 bases. The J segment lost 6 bases and the V segment lost 4 bases, leaving 8 bases of the junction unmatched. This CDR3 contains 15 residues. Germline-derived CDR1 and CDR2 are SGHRS and YFSETQ. DNA of the CDR3: TGCGCCAGCAGCGCGACAGGGGGGGACGGCAATGAGCAGTTCTTC. It is translated as CASSATGGDGNEQFF.

This clone was seen a handful of times. This chain connects TRBV10-1 to TRBJ2-3; 7 bases are a match to TRBD1. Germline-derived CDR1 and CDR2 are WNHNN and SYGVQD (reference sequence). The ends lost 6 bases at V and 1 base at J; junction bases unmatched: 4. The CDR3 sequence is 14 residues long. The CDR3 coding sequence is TGCGCCAGCAGCAGGGACAGCCGCACAGATACGCAGTATTTT. Protein: CASSRDSRTDTQYF.

The chain joins TRBV3-1 (or the pseudogene TRBV3-2) to TRBJ2-7; 10 nucleotides agree with TRBD1. The CDR3 is 18 amino acids. V was clipped by 4 bases and J by 5 bases; unmatched bases: 17. Germline V lookup: CDR1 LGHDT, CDR2 YNNKEL (reference sequence). DNA of the CDR3: TGTGCCAGCAGCCGAACGTCCCGGGACAGGGGTGTAGGCGACGAGCAGTACTTC. Its translation is CASSRTSRDRGVGDEQYF.

The rearrangement joins TRBV2 to TRBJ1-3; 9 nucleotides agree with TRBD1. Germline V lookup: CDR1 SNHLY, CDR2 FYNNEI. The length of the CDR3 is 16 residues. V lost 0 bases to trimming and J lost 3 bases; unmatched junction nucleotides: 3. CDR3 protein: CASSEARQGVGNTIYF. The CDR3 DNA reads TGTGCCAGCAGTGAAGCGCGACAGGGGGTTGGAAACACCATATATTTT.

This clone was detected only once. The V call is TRBV21-1, the J call TRBJ2-2; the D call in the table, TRBD2, was not verified against the DNA. TRBV21-1 is given as a pseudogene. This CDR3 has 17 amino acids. CDR3 sequence (DNA): TGTGCCAGCAGCAAAGACCAGAAATGGCGGGGCACCGGGGAGCTGTTTTTT. Protein: CASSKDQKWRGTGELFF.

The chain couples TRBV5-4 to TRBJ2-3; 9 bases are shared with TRBD2. J gave up 0 bases and V 4 bases, and 0 bases lay outside the gene matches. This CDR3 region has 14 residues. Germline V gene sequence: CDR1 SGHNT, CDR2 YYREEE (reference sequence). The CDR3 nucleotides are TGTGCCAGCAGCCTAGCGGGGAGCACAGATACGCAGTATTTT. As protein: CASSLAGSTDTQYF.

Points on this clone: At one of its ends the junction is not consistent with the germline gene, which may arise from a read error. The same CDR3 is also encoded by other DNA sequences in this sample. V gene TRBV5-1 combines with J gene TRBJ1-2; TRBD1 might be the D (5 bases). The CDR3 runs 13 residues. The germline V gene has CDR1 SGHRS and CDR2 YFSETQ. This CDR3 reads CASSLDRDYGYTF. CDR3 DNA: TGCGCCAGCAGCTTGGACCGGGACTACGGCTACACCTTC.

V is TRBV19 and J is TRBJ1-5, with TRBD1 identical over 8 bases. The V gene's germline CDR1 is LNHDA and CDR2 SQIVND (reference sequence). The CDR3 spans 13 residues. With V trimmed by 7 bases and J by 7 bases, 6 bases remained unmatched. CDR3 nucleotide sequence: TGTGCCAGTAACGGACAGGGACGGCAGCCCCAGCATTTT. Translating it yields CASNGQGRQPQHF.